This TCR beta chain originates from a study of human T cells and chemical hapten exposure. Study observations and caveats: There was alopecia in the donors, so their immune response may differ from that of healthy people.

TCRdb re-derived calls from the RACE reads in MiXCR, one entry per CDR3 protein. The data show about 82,000 distinct CDR3 sequences, with more than 6.5% seen just once and approximately 1.2% held by the top ten. This clonotype was observed at least ten times. Its antigen remains unknown. Time point reported: patch test 2, 6 weeks after DPC sensitization. Treatment indicated: therapeutic diphenylcyclopropenone sensitization with weekly scalp DPC. Phlebotomy was performed prior to application of every patch test. Trimming shortened V by 0 bases and J by 5 bases, and 20 bases separated the two germline ends. CDR1 and CDR2 from the germline V gene are SGHDT and YYEEEE. This CDR3 is 17 amino acids long.

This sequence joins TRBV5-6 and TRBJ1-2; perhaps TRBD1 as D (6 bases). This sample comprised whole blood, obtained in connection with sensitization to the hapten diphenylcyclopropenone (DPC). The sequence was obtained from a woman aged 25 to 39 with alopecia areata. Some clones in this sample may be carry-over from other donors' samples. The CDR3 DNA follows: TGTGCCAGCAGCTTGGGCTTCCGGGGACCAGGGGAGTATGGCTACACCTTC. Protein product: CASSLGFRGPGEYGYTF.